One and the same sample provided the 30 T cell receptor beta chains below, sequenced in a study of blood T cell repertoires in COVID-19. Only in-frame clones appear in the TCRdb table, and some are missing; sequencing was by immunoSEQ multiplex PCR. The sample contains 97,000 or so clones, 70% to 85% of which appear only once. Sequencing used peripheral blood. These receptors were collected from a man in his 70s with acute or convalescent COVID-19.

This clone appeared a few times. The chain links TRBV5-1 to TRBJ2-7; a possible D gene is TRBD2 (5 bases). Germline V gene sequence: CDR1 SGHRS, CDR2 YFSETQ. The germline V and J ends were trimmed by 0 bases and 0 bases, with 13 bases remaining between them. This CDR3 is built from 16 residues. CDR3 DNA sequence: TGCGCCAGCAGCTTGGAGGCTAGCAGGAGCTCCTACGAGCAGTACTTC. Residues: CASSLEASRSSYEQYF.

V usage is TRBV21-1 and J usage is TRBJ2-3; TRBD1, the table's D call, lacks a check against the DNA. TRBV21-1 is a listed pseudogene. The CDR3 runs to 15 residues. CDR3: CASSKVGSYTDTQYF. The CDR3, as DNA: TGTGCCAGCAGCAAAGTGGGCAGCTACACAGATACGCAGTATTTT.

This clone was counted a single time. J is TRBJ1-1 and V is TRBV7-6; 8 bases are a match to TRBD1. V dropped 5 bases and J dropped 8; count of bases not matched to a gene: 19. Germline V CDR1 and CDR2: SGHVS, FNYEAQ. The CDR3 is made up of 17 amino acids. CDR3: CASSPRQGPRPRREAFF. In nucleotides, the CDR3 is TGTGCCAGCAGCCCACGACAGGGGCCCCGTCCCCGGCGGGAAGCTTTCTTT.

CDR3 coding DNA: TGTGCCAGCAGCACCTCCGGGACTAGCAGGAGAAATGAGCAGTTCTTC. Its translation is CASSTSGTSRRNEQFF. The genes are TRBV7-3 and TRBJ2-1, with 9 bases lining up with TRBD2. Germline CDR1 reads SGHTA; CDR2 reads FQGTGA. The length of the CDR3 is 16 residues. The trim removed 5 bases at V and 7 bases at J, leaving 12 bases unmatched. Together with reference TRBV7-3 and TRBJ2-1, the CDR3 gives the full variable domain: GAGVSQTPSNKVTEKGKYVELRCDPISGHTALYWYRQSLGQGPEFLIYFQGTGAADDSGLPNDRFFAVRPEGSVSTLKIQRTERGDSAVYLCASSTSGTSRRNEQFFGPGTRLTVL.

The chain uses TRBV18 and TRBJ2-6; possible D gene TRBD1, 7 bases. V shed 0 bases and J shed 0 bases, with 15 bases lying between them. The CDR3 loop spans 19 amino acids. Germline V CDR1 and CDR2: KGHSH, LQKENI. CDR3 DNA sequence: TGTGCCAGCTCACCACCGGGCTCAGGGGGGTACTCTGGGGCCAACGTCCTGACTTTC. Translated: CASSPPGSGGYSGANVLTF.

The J gene is TRBJ1-1, the V gene TRBV19; 9 bases match TRBD1. Germline V lookup: CDR1 LNHDA, CDR2 SQIVND (reference sequence). V gave up 10 bases and J gave up 3 bases; unmatched junction bases: 6. The CDR3 consists of 13 residues. In DNA form, the CDR3 reads TGTGCCACAAACAGGGGGCAGGACACTGAAGCTTTCTTT. It yields the protein CATNRGQDTEAFF.

The V call is TRBV11-2, the J call TRBJ1-4; no definite D call. Trimming shortened V by 4 bases and J by 8 bases, and 17 bases separated the two germline ends. CDR1 and CDR2 from the germline V gene are SGHAT and FQNNGV. The CDR3 contains 15 residues. The CDR3: CASSSGWRNGEKLFF. In DNA, the CDR3 is TGTGCCAGCAGCTCGGGGTGGAGAAATGGAGAAAAACTGTTTTTT. The full variable domain, its missing parts supplied by reference TRBV11-2 and TRBJ1-4, is EAGVAQSPRYKIIEKRQSVAFWCNPISGHATLYWYQQILGQGPKLLIQFQNNGVVDDSQLPKDRFSAERLKGVDSTLKIQPAKLEDSAVYLCASSSGWRNGEKLFFGSGTQLSVL.

The chain recombines TRBV27 with TRBJ1-5; D unresolved. This CDR3 is built from 13 residues. Trimming removed 5 bases at V and 5 bases at J, with 10 bases between. The germline gives CDR1 MNHEY, CDR2 SMNVEV (reference sequence). The CDR3 spells CASSVTTYQPQHF. The CDR3 bases are TGTGCCAGCAGTGTAACAACCTATCAGCCCCAGCATTTT.

This chain links TRBV7-2 with TRBJ1-2, with 8 positions matching TRBD1. The CDR3 has 16 residues. Germline V lookup: CDR1 SGHTA, CDR2 FQGNSA. The V gene end was trimmed by 1 base and the J gene end by 5 bases; junction bases not matched to a gene: 9. The CDR3 spells CASSLENRGRGYGYTF. The DNA of the CDR3 is TGTGCCAGCAGCTTAGAAAACAGGGGGAGAGGGTATGGCTACACCTTC.

The chain combines TRBV7-9 with TRBJ1-5; a possible D gene is TRBD1 (6 bases). CDR1 is SEHNR and CDR2 is FQNEAQ in the germline V gene (reference sequence). Trimming took off 5 bases at V and 6 bases at J, with 17 bases between the two ends. The CDR3 is made up of 15 amino acids. The CDR3 is CASSEGGGFSQPQHF. The CDR3 bases are TGTGCCAGCAGCGAAGGGGGTGGATTTAGTCAGCCCCAGCATTTT. Together with reference TRBV7-9 and TRBJ1-5, the CDR3 gives the full variable domain: DTGVSQNPRHKITKRGQNVTFRCDPISEHNRLYWYRQTLGQGPEFLTYFQNEAQLEKSRLLSDRFSAERPKGSFSTLEIQRTEQGDSAMYLCASSEGGGFSQPQHFGDGTRLSIL.

This rearrangement joins TRBV11-1 to TRBJ2-7, with 9 bases identical to TRBD1. V trimming: 2 bases; J trimming: 4 bases; junction bases outside the gene matches: 3. Germline V gene data show CDR1 as SGHAT and CDR2 as FQDESV (reference sequence). This CDR3 is 14 amino acids long. CDR3: CASSLSDRGYEQYF. Written as DNA, the CDR3 is TGTGCCAGCAGCTTAAGTGACAGGGGGTACGAGCAGTACTTC.

The gene calls are TRBV5-4 and TRBJ2-5, with D unclear. The V end was cut by 1 base, the J end by 2 bases, with 6 bases between. The CDR3 length is 13 residues. Germline V gives CDR1 SGHNT, CDR2 YYREEE (reference sequence). CDR3 nucleotides: TGTGCCAGCAGCTTGAACTATCAAGAGACCCAGTACTTC. It specifies CASSLNYQETQYF.

The count of this clone is one. The gene calls are TRBV5-1 and TRBJ1-4; no clear D. Germline lookup yields CDR1 SGHRS and CDR2 YFSETQ. The CDR3 runs 15 residues. Trimming took 4 bases from V and 4 from J, leaving 14 bases between them. Here the CDR3 reads CASSGIGSRNEKLFF. Written as DNA, the CDR3 is TGCGCCAGCAGCGGTATTGGGAGTCGTAATGAAAAACTGTTTTTT.

The table lists this clone with a count of one. The chain carries TRBV4-3 and TRBJ1-1, with unresolved D. CDR3 length equals 15 residues. V lost 0 bases to trimming and J lost 0 bases, with 8 bases between them. Germline-derived CDR1 and CDR2 are LGHNA and YSLEER. CDR3 loop: CASSQDSEVNTEAFF. For the CDR3, the DNA is TGCGCCAGCAGCCAAGATTCGGAGGTGAACACTGAAGCTTTCTTT.

The chain uses TRBV9 and TRBJ2-2; tentatively, D is TRBD2 (5 bases). Germline CDR1 reads SGDLS; CDR2 reads YYNGEE. V dropped 1 base and J dropped 2 bases, with 12 bases sitting between them. The CDR3 length is 16 residues. The CDR3 here is CASSVQDLANTGELFF. The DNA of the CDR3 is TGTGCCAGCAGCGTACAGGACTTGGCCAACACCGGGGAGCTGTTTTTT.

The rearrangement uses TRBV20-1 and TRBJ2-1; 8 bases are a match to TRBD2. V dropped 3 bases and J dropped 5; count of bases not matched to a gene: 6. Germline loops: CDR1 DFQATT, CDR2 SNEGSKA (reference sequence). This CDR3 is built from 14 residues. DNA of the CDR3: TGCAGTGCTAGTACTAGCGGAACCAACAATGAGCAGTTCTTC. The encoded protein is CSASTSGTNNEQFF.

Here the CDR3 reads CASSYWDNGGNEQYF. CDR3 coding DNA: TGTGCCAGCAGTTACTGGGACAACGGTGGGAACGAGCAGTACTTC. This rearrangement joins TRBV6-2 or TRBV6-3 to TRBJ2-7; perhaps TRBD1 as D (6 bases). V was cut by 1 base and J by 5 bases, with 15 bases left in between. CDR3 length equals 15 residues. The germline V gene has CDR1 MNHEY and CDR2 SVGEGT.

The chain employs TRBV7-2 and TRBJ2-5; no reliable D call. CDR1 SGHTA and CDR2 FQGNSA come from the germline V gene. This CDR3 comprises 13 residues. Trimming removed 2 bases at V and 4 bases at J, with 8 bases between. The CDR3 sequence is CASSLRLSETQYF. The CDR3 nucleotides read TGTGCCAGCAGCTTACGTCTCTCAGAGACCCAGTACTTC.

This clone was found once. V is TRBV28 and J is TRBJ2-1; TRBD2 matches 7 bases. V shed 9 bases, J shed 3 bases, and the junction held 5 bases outside the gene matches. Germline V gives CDR1 MDHEN, CDR2 SYDVKM. The CDR3 consists of 13 residues. The CDR3 DNA is TGTGCCAGTAGCGGGCGGCTCTACAATGAGCAGTTCTTC. This codes for CASSGRLYNEQFF. Using reference TRBV28 and TRBJ2-1 for the parts outside the CDR3, the full variable domain is DVKVTQSSRYLVKRTGEKVFLECVQDMDHENMFWYRQDPGLGLRLIYFSYDVKMKEKGDIPEGYSVSREKKERFSLILESASTNQTSMYLCASSGRLYNEQFFGPGTRLTVL.

The chain has TRBV7-3 and TRBJ1-1, with unresolved D. Germline V gene sequence: CDR1 SGHTA, CDR2 FQGTGA. V dropped 2 bases and J dropped 7 bases, with 5 bases sitting between them. This CDR3 region has 11 residues. The CDR3 bases are TGTGCCAGCAGCTTAGGAGTTGAAGCTTTCTTT. This sequence encodes CASSLGVEAFF.

CDR3 loop: CASSWGTTGGYTF. CDR3 nucleotide sequence: TGTGCCAGCAGCTGGGGGACGACAGGCGGCTACACCTTC. The chain recombines TRBV5-5 with TRBJ1-2; TRBD1 might be the D (6 bases). With 3 bases removed from V and 8 bases from J, the gap between germline ends came to 14 bases. This CDR3 spans 13 amino acids. Germline CDR1 is SGHKS and CDR2 is YYEKEE (reference sequence).

The CDR3 sequence: CASKRGTGPAFF. CDR3 DNA: TGTGCCAGCAAACGGGGCACAGGGCCTGCTTTCTTT. The V and J genes are TRBV11-1 and TRBJ1-1; a possible D gene is TRBD1 (6 bases). The CDR3 extends over 12 amino acids. Trimming stripped 7 bases from V and 11 bases from J, with 17 bases between. CDR1 SGHAT and CDR2 FQDESV come from the germline V gene (reference sequence). Complete variable domain (other parts from reference TRBV11-1 and TRBJ1-1): EAEVAQSPRYKITEKSQAVAFWCDPISGHATLYWYRQILGQGPELLVQFQDESVVDDSQLPKDRFSAERLKGVDSTLKIQPAELGDSAMYLCASKRGTGPAFFGQGTRLTVV.

The chain is built from TRBV27 and TRBJ1-1, with no clear D. CDR1 is MNHEY, CDR2 SMNVEV, per germline (reference sequence). The CDR3 length is 15 residues. Trimming removed 7 bases at V and 0 bases at J, with 15 bases between. Here the CDR3 reads CASIVVYSLNTEAFF. CDR3 in DNA: TGTGCCAGCATAGTTGTATATAGCCTGAACACTGAAGCTTTCTTT.

The chain recombines TRBV6-6 with TRBJ2-2; D may be TRBD1 (7 bases). The CDR3 has 15 amino acids. Trimming removed 5 bases from V and 3 bases from J, with 13 bases in between. Germline V lookup: CDR1 MNHNY, CDR2 SVGAGI (reference sequence). The CDR3 DNA sequence: TGTGCCAGCAGTCAACAGGGGAGGTACACCGGGGAGCTGTTTTTT. Translated, it gives CASSQQGRYTGELFF.

The chain uses TRBV18 and TRBJ1-5; no definite D call. Looked up from germline, CDR1 is KGHSH and CDR2 is LQKENI. The CDR3 runs to 14 residues. Trimming took 2 bases from V and 7 from J, leaving 12 bases between them. This CDR3 is CASSPEGMTQPQHF. The CDR3 nucleotides are TGTGCCAGCTCACCAGAGGGTATGACGCAGCCCCAGCATTTT.

The CDR3 DNA reads as TGTGCCAGCAGTTTATTCGGACAGGGGATGTATGGCTACACCTTC. Protein: CASSLFGQGMYGYTF. V is TRBV27 and J is TRBJ1-2; TRBD1 matches 9 bases. The CDR3 is 15 amino acids. V shed 1 base, J shed 5 bases, and the junction held 5 bases outside the gene matches. The V gene's germline CDR1 is MNHEY and CDR2 SMNVEV (reference sequence).

V and J are TRBV21-1 and TRBJ1-3. TRBV21-1 is a known pseudogene. This CDR3 has 15 amino acids. CDR3 residues: CASSRRGVSGNTIYF. CDR3 sequence (DNA): TGTGCCAGCAGCCGGCGGGGGGTCTCTGGGAACACCATATATTTT.

The chain employs TRBV30 and TRBJ1-1; the D gene is possibly TRBD1 (5 bases). V was pared by 0 bases and J by 1 base, with 12 bases between. Germline CDR1 GTSNPN, CDR2 SVGIG (reference sequence). The length of the CDR3 is 15 residues. CDR3 DNA sequence: TGTGCCTGGAGTGTACGGGGGACTTGGAACACTGAAGCTTTCTTT. Translating it yields CAWSVRGTWNTEAFF.

The J gene is TRBJ2-2, the V gene TRBV5-1, with TRBD2 identical over 7 bases. V lost 4 bases and J lost 4; bases outside the gene matches: 4. The CDR3 totals 14 residues. The germline V gene has CDR1 SGHRS and CDR2 YFSETQ. CDR3 sequence (DNA): TGCGCCAGCAGCCCCTGGGAGGGCACCGGGGAGCTGTTTTTT. Translation: CASSPWEGTGELFF.

The chain has TRBV4-2 and TRBJ1-5, with 9 bases identical to TRBD1. The CDR3 is 17 amino acids. Trimming removed 0 bases from V and 1 base from J; junction bases left unmatched: 4. Germline V lookup: CDR1 LGHNA, CDR2 YNFKEQ. The CDR3 region is CASSQDTGGQSNQPQHF. The CDR3 coding sequence is TGTGCCAGCAGCCAAGATACAGGGGGCCAAAGCAATCAGCCCCAGCATTTT.